What follows describes a single T cell receptor (beta chain). Its antigen is still unknown. Generated by immunoSEQ multiplex PCR, the TCRdb table keeps only in-frame clones and is missing some. The data show fewer than 70,000 clones, with 70% to 80% seen just once and roughly 9.7% held by the top ten. This entry belongs to a study of radiotherapy plus CTLA-4 blockade in lung cancer. On the study more broadly: Of all patients, under 20% responded objectively and approximately 31% showed disease control. Findings of the study overall: Among blood TCR repertoires after radiotherapy plus ipilimumab, tumor-derived clones expanded. In blood, early T cell clone dynamics reportedly predicted response best, together with interferon-beta.

The material was peripheral blood, obtained from a patient treated with radiotherapy plus ipilimumab. This clonotype was sampled from a human donor with non-small cell lung cancer who had a complete response to radiotherapy plus ipilimumab.

The CDR3 DNA follows: TGTGCCAGCAGTCGACAGAGAATAAACAATGAGCAGTTCTTC. It codes for CASSRQRINNEQFF. The genes are TRBV6-1 and TRBJ2-1; D may be TRBD1 (5 bases). The CDR3 sequence is 14 residues long. V was shortened by 5 bases and J by 5 bases, with 13 bases between the two germline ends. Germline CDR1 reads MNHNS; CDR2 reads SASEGT.